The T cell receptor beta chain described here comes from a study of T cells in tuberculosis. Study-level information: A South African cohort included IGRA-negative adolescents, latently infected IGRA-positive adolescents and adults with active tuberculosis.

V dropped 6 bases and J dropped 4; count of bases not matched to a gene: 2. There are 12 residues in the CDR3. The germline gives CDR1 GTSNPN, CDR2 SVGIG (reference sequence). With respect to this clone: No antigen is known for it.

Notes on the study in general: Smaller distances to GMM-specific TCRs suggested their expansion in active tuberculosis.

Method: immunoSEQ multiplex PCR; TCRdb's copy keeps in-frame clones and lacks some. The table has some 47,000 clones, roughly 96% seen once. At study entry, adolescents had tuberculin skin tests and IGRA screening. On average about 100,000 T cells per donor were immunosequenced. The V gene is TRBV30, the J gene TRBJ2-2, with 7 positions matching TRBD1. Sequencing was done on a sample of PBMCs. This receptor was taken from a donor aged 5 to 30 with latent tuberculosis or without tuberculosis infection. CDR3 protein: CACPGGTGELFF. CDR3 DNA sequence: TGTGCCTGCCCAGGGGGCACCGGGGAGCTGTTTTTT.